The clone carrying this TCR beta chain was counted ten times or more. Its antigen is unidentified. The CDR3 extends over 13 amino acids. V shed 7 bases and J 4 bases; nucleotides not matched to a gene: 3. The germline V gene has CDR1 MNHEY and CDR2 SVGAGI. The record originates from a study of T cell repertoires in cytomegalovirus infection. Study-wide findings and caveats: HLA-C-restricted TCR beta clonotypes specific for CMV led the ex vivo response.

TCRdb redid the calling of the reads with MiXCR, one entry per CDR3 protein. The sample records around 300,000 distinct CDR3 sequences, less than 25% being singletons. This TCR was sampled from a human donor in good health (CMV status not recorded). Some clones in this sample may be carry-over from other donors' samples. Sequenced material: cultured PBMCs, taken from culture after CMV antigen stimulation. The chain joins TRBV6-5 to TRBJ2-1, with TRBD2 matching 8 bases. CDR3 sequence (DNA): TGTGCCAGCATGGCGGGAGGATACAATGAGCAGTTCTTC. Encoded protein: CASMAGGYNEQFF.